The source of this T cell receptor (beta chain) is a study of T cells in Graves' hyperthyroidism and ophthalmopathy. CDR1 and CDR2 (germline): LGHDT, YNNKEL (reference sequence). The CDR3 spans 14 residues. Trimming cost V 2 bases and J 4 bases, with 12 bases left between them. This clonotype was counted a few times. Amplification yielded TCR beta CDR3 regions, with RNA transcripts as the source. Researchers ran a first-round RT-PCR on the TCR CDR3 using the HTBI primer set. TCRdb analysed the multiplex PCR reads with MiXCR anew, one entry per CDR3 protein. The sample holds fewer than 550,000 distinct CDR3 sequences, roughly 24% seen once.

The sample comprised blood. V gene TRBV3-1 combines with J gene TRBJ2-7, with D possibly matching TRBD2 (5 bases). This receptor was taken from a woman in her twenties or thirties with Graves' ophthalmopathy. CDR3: CASSQRGLVYEQYF. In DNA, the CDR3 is TGTGCCAGCAGCCAAAGAGGGTTGGTTTACGAGCAGTACTTC.